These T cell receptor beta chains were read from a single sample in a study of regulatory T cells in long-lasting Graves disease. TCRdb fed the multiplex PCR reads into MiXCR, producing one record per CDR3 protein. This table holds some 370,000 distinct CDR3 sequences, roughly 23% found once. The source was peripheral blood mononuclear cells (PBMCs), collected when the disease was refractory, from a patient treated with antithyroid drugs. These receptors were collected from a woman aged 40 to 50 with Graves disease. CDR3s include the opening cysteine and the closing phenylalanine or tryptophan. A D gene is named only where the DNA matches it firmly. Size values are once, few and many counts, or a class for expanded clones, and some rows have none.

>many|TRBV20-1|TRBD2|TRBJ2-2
CSARGLAGVNTGELFF
TGCAGTGCTAGGGGACTAGCGGGAGTGAACACCGGGGAGCTGTTTTTT
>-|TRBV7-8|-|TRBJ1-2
CASSLVQGYGYTF
TGTGCCAGCAGCTTAGTGCAGGGCTATGGCTACACCTTC
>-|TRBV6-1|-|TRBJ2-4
CASSPELADIQYF
TGTGCCAGCAGTCCGGAACTAGCTGACATTCAGTACTTC
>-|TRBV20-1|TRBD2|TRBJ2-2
CSARLAGGLTGELFF
TGCAGTGCTAGACTAGCGGGAGGTTTGACCGGGGAGCTGTTTTTT
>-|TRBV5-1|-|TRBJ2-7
CASSSVAGGPYEQYF
TGCGCCAGCAGCTCGGTCGCAGGAGGGCCCTACGAGCAGTACTTC
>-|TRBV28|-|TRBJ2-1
CASSPRHAAKQFF
TGTGCCAGCAGTCCCCGACACGCCGCCAAGCAGTTCTTC
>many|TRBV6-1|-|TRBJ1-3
CASTRRGGASGNTIYF
TGTGCCAGCACGAGAAGGGGAGGCGCCTCTGGAAACACCATATATTTT
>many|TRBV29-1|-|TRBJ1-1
CSVKLRIETEAFF
TGCAGCGTGAAGCTACGAATTGAGACTGAAGCTTTCTTT
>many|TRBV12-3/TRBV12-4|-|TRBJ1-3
CASSFHGVLDTIYF
TGTGCCAGCAGTTTTCACGGGGTGTTGGACACCATATATTTT
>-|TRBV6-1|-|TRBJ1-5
CASSRQASYNQPQHF
TGTGCCAGCAGCCGACAGGCCTCCTACAATCAGCCCCAGCATTTT
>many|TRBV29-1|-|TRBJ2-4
CSVEREWEAKNIQYF
TGCAGCGTGGAACGGGAGTGGGAGGCCAAAAACATTCAGTACTTC
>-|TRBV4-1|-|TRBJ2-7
CASSQSGQGSYEQYF
TGCGCCAGCAGCCAGTCAGGGCAGGGTTCCTACGAGCAGTACTTC
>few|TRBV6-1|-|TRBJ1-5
CASNQGGMNQPQHF
TGTGCCAGCAACCAAGGGGGGATGAATCAGCCCCAGCATTTT
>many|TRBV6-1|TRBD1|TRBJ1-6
CAGRTGWRNNSPLHF
TGTGCCGGACGGACAGGGTGGCGGAATAATTCACCCCTCCACTTT
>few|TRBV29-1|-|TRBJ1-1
CSVVEDGLPNTEAFF
TGCAGCGTTGTTGAGGACGGACTCCCGAACACTGAAGCTTTCTTT
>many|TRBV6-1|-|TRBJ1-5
CASSEYGEGRRPQHF
TGTGCCAGCAGTGAATATGGGGAGGGCCGACGGCCCCAGCATTTT
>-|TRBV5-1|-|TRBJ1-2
CASRAVEGTGYTF
TGCGCCAGCAGGGCCGTTGAGGGTACCGGCTACACCTTC
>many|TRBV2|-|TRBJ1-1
CASNEMGGMNTEAFF
TGTGCCAGCAATGAAATGGGGGGCATGAACACTGAAGCTTTCTTT
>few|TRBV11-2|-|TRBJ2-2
CASRLSYRELFF
TGTGCCAGCAGGCTAAGCTACCGGGAGCTGTTTTTT
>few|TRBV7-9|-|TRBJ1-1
CASSLAGADEAFF
TGTGCCAGCAGCTTAGCGGGTGCCGATGAAGCTTTCTTT
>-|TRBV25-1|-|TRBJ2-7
CASSRMGYEQYF
TGTGCCAGCAGCAGAATGGGGTACGAGCAGTACTTC
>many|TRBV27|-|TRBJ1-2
CASGGGRVDGYTF
TGTGCCAGCGGCGGGGGCAGGGTGGATGGCTACACCTTC
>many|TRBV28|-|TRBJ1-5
CASSLLLRSNQPQHF
TGTGCCAGCAGTTTACTCTTGAGAAGCAATCAGCCCCAGCATTTT
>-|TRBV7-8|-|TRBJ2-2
CASSLFYQRGGTGELFF
TGTGCCAGCAGCTTATTCTACCAACGGGGAGGCACCGGGGAGCTGTTTTTT
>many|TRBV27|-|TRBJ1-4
CASSLSGATNEKLFF
TGTGCCAGCAGTTTATCGGGTGCAACTAATGAAAAACTGTTTTTT
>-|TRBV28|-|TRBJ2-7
CASAQWAITYEQYF
TGTGCCAGCGCTCAATGGGCCATAACCTACGAGCAGTACTTC
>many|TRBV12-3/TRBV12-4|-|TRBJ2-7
CASSHGPSYEQYF
TGTGCCAGCAGCCATGGGCCGTCCTACGAGCAGTACTTC
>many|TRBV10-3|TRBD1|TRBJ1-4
CAISSTGAPNKLFF
TGTGCCATCAGTTCGACAGGGGCCCCAAATAAACTGTTTTTT
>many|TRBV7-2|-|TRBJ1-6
CASSFRGRNSPLHF
TGTGCCAGCAGCTTTCGAGGGAGGAATTCACCCCTCCACTTT
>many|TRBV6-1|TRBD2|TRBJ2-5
CASRIAGAQETQYF
TGTGCCAGCAGAATAGCGGGGGCCCAAGAGACCCAGTACTTC
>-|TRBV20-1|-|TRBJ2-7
CSARGQQGRDYEQYF
TGCAGTGCTAGAGGCCAACAGGGTCGGGATTACGAGCAGTACTTC
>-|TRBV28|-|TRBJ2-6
CAILPPLSGANVLTF
TGTGCCATTCTCCCGCCCTTATCGGGGGCCAACGTCCTGACTTTC
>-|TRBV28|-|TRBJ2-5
CASLTPGAQYF
TGTGCCAGCCTAACCCCCGGAGCCCAGTACTTC
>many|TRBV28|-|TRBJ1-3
CASSFGGNTIYF
TGTGCCAGCAGTTTTGGCGGAAACACCATATATTTT
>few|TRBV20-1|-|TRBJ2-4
CSARGGPRGAHIQYF
TGCAGTGCTAGAGGCGGACCCCGGGGGGCCCACATTCAGTACTTC
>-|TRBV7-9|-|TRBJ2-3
CASSLYGVGQYF
TGTGCCAGCAGCTTATACGGGGTTGGGCAGTATTTT
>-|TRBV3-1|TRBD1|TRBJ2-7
CASSHGPGQGTYEQYF
TGTGCCAGCAGCCACGGACCGGGACAGGGGACCTACGAGCAGTACTTC
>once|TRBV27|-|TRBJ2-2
CATKSRNANTGELFF
TGTGCCACAAAGAGCCGGAACGCGAACACCGGGGAGCTGTTTTTT
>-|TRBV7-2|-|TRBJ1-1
CASSLVAITTEAFF
TGTGCCAGCAGCTTAGTCGCAATTACCACTGAAGCTTTCTTT
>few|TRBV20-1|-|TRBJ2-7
CSAQGQPYEQYF
TGCAGTGCTCAAGGACAGCCCTACGAGCAGTACTTC
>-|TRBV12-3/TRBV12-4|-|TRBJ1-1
CASSTTPSRTEAFF
TGTGCCAGCAGTACGACTCCATCGAGAACTGAAGCTTTCTTT
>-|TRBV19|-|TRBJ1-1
CASSMKGATEAFF
TGTGCCAGTAGTATGAAAGGGGCCACTGAAGCTTTCTTT
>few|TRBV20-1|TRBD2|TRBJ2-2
CSAPRLAGANTGELFF
TGCAGTGCTCCCAGACTAGCGGGAGCGAACACCGGGGAGCTGTTTTTT
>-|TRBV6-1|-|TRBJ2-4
CASTRIGGEIAKNIQYF
TGTGCCAGCACGCGTATTGGGGGAGAAATAGCCAAAAACATTCAGTACTTC
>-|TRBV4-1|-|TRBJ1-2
CASSQDLVLRHGYTF
TGCGCCAGCAGCCAAGATCTCGTTTTACGGCATGGCTACACCTTC
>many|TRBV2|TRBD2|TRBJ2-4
CASSEGGGWAKNIQYF
TGTGCCAGCAGTGAAGGGGGGGGGTGGGCCAAAAACATTCAGTACTTC